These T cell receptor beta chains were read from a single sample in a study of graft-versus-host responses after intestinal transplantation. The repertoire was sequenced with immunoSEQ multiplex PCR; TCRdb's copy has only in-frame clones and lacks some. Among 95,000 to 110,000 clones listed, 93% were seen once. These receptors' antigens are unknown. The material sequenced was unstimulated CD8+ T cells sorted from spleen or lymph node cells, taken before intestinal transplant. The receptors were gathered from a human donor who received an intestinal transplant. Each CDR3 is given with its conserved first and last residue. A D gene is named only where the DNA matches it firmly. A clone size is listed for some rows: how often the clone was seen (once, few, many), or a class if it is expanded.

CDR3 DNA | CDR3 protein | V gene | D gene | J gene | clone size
TGTGCCACCACAGGGGACTACGAGCAGTACTTC | CATTGDYEQYF | TRBV5-4 | TRBD1 | TRBJ2-7 | few
TGTGCCAGCAGTGAAGCGCAGATAGATGGCTACACCTTC | CASSEAQIDGYTF | TRBV2 | NA | TRBJ1-2 | NA
TGTGCCAGCAGTGAAGCGCTTCGAGGGGCCAGGAATCAGCCCCAGCATTTT | CASSEALRGARNQPQHF | TRBV6-1 | NA | TRBJ1-5 | NA
TGCGCCAGCAGCCAAGCCCACAGCGAGCCATACGAGCAGTACTTC | CASSQAHSEPYEQYF | TRBV4-1 | NA | TRBJ2-7 | NA
TGTGCCAGCAGCGGACAGGGGACGAACACTGAAGCTTTCTTT | CASSGQGTNTEAFF | TRBV7-9 | TRBD1 | TRBJ1-1 | NA
TGCGCCAGCAGCCAAGTTTCCGGGTTGTACACTGAAGCTTTCTTT | CASSQVSGLYTEAFF | TRBV4-1 | NA | TRBJ1-1 | NA
TGTGCCAGCAGTTCCCCCTCGGACAGTGTCTCCTACAATGAGCAGTTCTTC | CASSSPSDSVSYNEQFF | TRBV27 | NA | TRBJ2-1 | NA
TGTGCCAGTACAGGGGCCACTGAAGCTTTCTTT | CASTGATEAFF | TRBV19 | NA | TRBJ1-1 | NA
TGCGCCAGCAGAGGGTGGGACAGGGATAATTCACCCCTCCACTTT | CASRGWDRDNSPLHF | TRBV10-1 | TRBD1 | TRBJ1-6 | NA
TGTGCCTTGGACACTGCGGACTATGGCTACACCTTC | CALDTADYGYTF | TRBV30 | NA | TRBJ1-2 | NA
TGTGCCAGCAGTGAGGTAGCGGTAGATACGCAGTATTTT | CASSEVAVDTQYF | TRBV2 | NA | TRBJ2-3 | NA
TGTGCCAGCAGGCGCCTTTCGGAGAACACTGAAGCTTTCTTT | CASRRLSENTEAFF | TRBV14 | NA | TRBJ1-1 | NA
TGTGCCAGCTCCCCCGCAGGACCGGGGACCGGGGAGCTGTTTTTT | CASSPAGPGTGELFF | TRBV18 | NA | TRBJ2-2 | NA
TGTGCCAGCAATTCTCGGGGTTCACCCCTCCACTTT | CASNSRGSPLHF | TRBV27 | NA | TRBJ1-6 | NA
TGTGCCAGCAGTGGCAGGTCCCGGGTTGAAAAACTGTTTTTT | CASSGRSRVEKLFF | TRBV6-1 | NA | TRBJ1-4 | NA
TGTGCCAGCAGTTTAGCAGGATATAGCAATCAGCCCCAGCATTTT | CASSLAGYSNQPQHF | TRBV28 | NA | TRBJ1-5 | NA
TGTGCCAGCAGCTTAGGGGGGGTCGGGGAGCTGTTTTTT | CASSLGGVGELFF | TRBV11-2 | NA | TRBJ2-2 | NA
TGTGCCACCGGACAGGGATCCTACTATAATTCACCCCTCCACTTT | CATGQGSYYNSPLHF | TRBV19 | TRBD1 | TRBJ1-6 | once
TGTGCCAGTAGTATAGGCAGTTCCTACGAGCAGTACTTC | CASSIGSSYEQYF | TRBV19 | NA | TRBJ2-7 | NA
TGCAGTGCTCCTCGGGTTGATACGCAGTATTTT | CSAPRVDTQYF | TRBV20-1 | NA | TRBJ2-3 | NA
TGTGCCAGCTCTGGCCCCGGGGAGCTGTTTTTT | CASSGPGELFF | TRBV11-2 | NA | TRBJ2-2 | NA
TGTGCCAGCAGCTCCAGGGTTGCAACTAATGAAAAACTGTTTTTT | CASSSRVATNEKLFF | TRBV7-9 | NA | TRBJ1-4 | NA
TGTGCCAGCAGTGAAGGAGTGATCTATGGCTACACCTTC | CASSEGVIYGYTF | TRBV6-1 | NA | TRBJ1-2 | NA
TGTGCCAGCAGCTTGGCCATTCAGAATCAGCCCCAGCATTTT | CASSLAIQNQPQHF | TRBV5-5 | NA | TRBJ1-5 | NA
TGTGCCAGCAGTTATGGGGTGTTCAATGAGCAGTTCTTC | CASSYGVFNEQFF | TRBV6-5 | NA | TRBJ2-1 | NA
TGTGCCAGCAGTGAAACGGGGGCGAAATACCTTGGGGGCTACACCTTC | CASSETGAKYLGGYTF | TRBV6-1 | NA | TRBJ1-2 | NA
TGTGCCTGGAGTGGAGGGGGTTACAATGAGCAGTTCTTC | CAWSGGGYNEQFF | TRBV30 | NA | TRBJ2-1 | once
TGTGCCAGCAGTGAATGGGAGGATTCCTACAATGAGCAGTTCTTC | CASSEWEDSYNEQFF | TRBV6-1 | NA | TRBJ2-1 | NA
TGCGCCAGCAGCTTCAGGGGGGTCCAGAGCTATGGCTACACCTTC | CASSFRGVQSYGYTF | TRBV5-1 | TRBD1 | TRBJ1-2 | NA